This T cell receptor beta chain was sequenced during a study of cytomegalovirus exposure and HLA in healthy donors. Both 60 Vbeta primers and 13 Jbeta primers went into the PCR. Data came from immunoSEQ multiplex PCR; TCRdb stores just in-frame clones and leaves some out. The table has about 200,000 clones, 87% seen once. Healthy bone marrow donors supplied every sample. Study-wide results and caveats: Reportedly, TCR beta sequences accurately predicted HLA-A and HLA-B alleles in most subjects.

The CDR3 covers 13 residues. V was trimmed by 4 bases and J by 2 bases, leaving 8 bases between them. Germline V gene lookup returns CDR1 KGHSH and CDR2 LQKENI. Only one count was recorded for this clone. Its antigen remains unknown. The sample comprised PBMCs. The rearrangement uses TRBV18 and TRBJ1-2; D remains unclear. This clonotype was sampled from a man aged 30 to 45 in good health and CMV-seronegative. The CDR3 reads CASSLTGNYGYTF. The DNA of the CDR3 is TGTGCCAGCTCACTAACGGGGAACTATGGCTACACCTTC.